This T cell receptor (beta chain) was captured by sequencing in a study of T cell responses to AZD1222 COVID-19 vaccine. Study as a whole: Some second doses came at about 4 weeks and others at about 12 weeks; these were pooled.

This CDR3 is built from 16 residues. Germline loops: CDR1 MDHEN, CDR2 SYDVKM. V lost 7 bases, J lost 0 bases, and 16 bases lay in between. In the case of this clone: Its cognate antigen is unknown.

Study-level findings and limits: Clonal diversity was possibly underestimated; the donors were predominantly white British and more often female. Spike-specific TCR repertoires showed rising breadth and depth after two AZD1222 doses. Baseline testing showed seropositivity in only a handful of AZD1222 recipients.

The method was immunoSEQ multiplex PCR; TCRdb's version includes in-frame clones alone and lacks a portion of them. The sample contains around 140,000 clones, under 90% of which appear only once. Sequencing used peripheral blood, obtained on day 0 of AZD1222 vaccination. This chain links TRBV28 with TRBJ1-5; tentatively, D is TRBD1 (6 bases). The clonotype originates from an adult in good health. In DNA, the CDR3 is TGTGCCAGCATTCGGGGGGGCCAGTATAGCAATCAGCCCCAGCATTTT. Its protein product is CASIRGGQYSNQPQHF.